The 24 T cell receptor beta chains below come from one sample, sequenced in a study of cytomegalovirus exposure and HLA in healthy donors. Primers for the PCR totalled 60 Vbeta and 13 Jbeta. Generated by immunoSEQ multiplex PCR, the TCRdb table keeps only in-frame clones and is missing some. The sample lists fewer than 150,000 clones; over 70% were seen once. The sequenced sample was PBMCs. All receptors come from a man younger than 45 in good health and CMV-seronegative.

Here the CDR3 DNA reads TGTGCCAGCAGCCCCGGGACAGGTTACTACGAGCAGTACTTC. Translated, it gives CASSPGTGYYEQYF. The genes are TRBV11-3 and TRBJ2-7; TRBD1 matches at 8 bases. Trimming cost V 5 bases and J 3 bases; bases outside gene matches: 6. The CDR3 contains 14 residues. CDR1 and CDR2 from the germline V gene are SGHNT and YENEEA.

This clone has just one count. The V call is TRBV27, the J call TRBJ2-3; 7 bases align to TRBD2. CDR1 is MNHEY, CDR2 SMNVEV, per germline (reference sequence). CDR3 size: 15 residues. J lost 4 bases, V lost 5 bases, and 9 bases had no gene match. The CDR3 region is CASSGLGATSDTQYF. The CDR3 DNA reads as TGTGCCAGCAGTGGACTAGGCGCCACTTCAGATACGCAGTATTTT.

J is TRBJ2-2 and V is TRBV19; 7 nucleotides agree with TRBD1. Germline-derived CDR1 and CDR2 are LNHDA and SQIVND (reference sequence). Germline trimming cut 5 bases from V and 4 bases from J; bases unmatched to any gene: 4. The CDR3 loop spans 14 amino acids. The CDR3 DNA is TGTGCCAGTAGTCTGGGACAGCTCACCGGGGAGCTGTTTTTT. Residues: CASSLGQLTGELFF.

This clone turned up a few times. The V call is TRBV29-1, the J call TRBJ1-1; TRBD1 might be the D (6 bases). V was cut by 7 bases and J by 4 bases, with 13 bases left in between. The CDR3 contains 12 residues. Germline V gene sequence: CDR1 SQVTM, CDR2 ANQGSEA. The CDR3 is CSALQGSTEAFF. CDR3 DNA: TGCAGCGCCCTACAGGGCAGCACTGAAGCTTTCTTT.

CDR3 sequence reads: CASSIIRGEQYF. The CDR3 bases are TGTGCCAGTAGTATTATTAGGGGCGAGCAGTACTTC. This rearrangement joins TRBV19 to TRBJ2-7; D may be TRBD1 (5 bases). Germline CDR1 LNHDA, CDR2 SQIVND (reference sequence). The CDR3 is 12 residues long. V was trimmed by 3 bases and J by 6 bases, leaving 9 bases between them.

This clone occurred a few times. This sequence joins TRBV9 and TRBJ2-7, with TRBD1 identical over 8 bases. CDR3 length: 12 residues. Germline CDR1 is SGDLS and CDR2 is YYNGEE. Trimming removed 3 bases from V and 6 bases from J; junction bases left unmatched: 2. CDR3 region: CASSATGGEQYF. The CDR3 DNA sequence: TGTGCCAGCAGCGCCACAGGGGGCGAGCAGTACTTC.

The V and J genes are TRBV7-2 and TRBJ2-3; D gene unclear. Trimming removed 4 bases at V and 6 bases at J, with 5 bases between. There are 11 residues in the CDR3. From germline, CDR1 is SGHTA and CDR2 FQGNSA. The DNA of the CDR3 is TGTGCCAGCAGCTGGCGGGATACGCAGTATTTT. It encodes CASSWRDTQYF.

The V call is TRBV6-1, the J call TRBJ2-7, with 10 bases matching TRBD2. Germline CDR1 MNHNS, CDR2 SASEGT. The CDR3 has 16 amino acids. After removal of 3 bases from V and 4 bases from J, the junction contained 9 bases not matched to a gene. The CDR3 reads CASSDLGTSESYEQYF. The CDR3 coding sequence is TGTGCCAGCAGTGATCTGGGGACTAGCGAGAGTTACGAGCAGTACTTC.

For the CDR3, the DNA is TGTGCCAGTAGTCCCCAGCCGGGACTCTACAATGAGCAGTTCTTC. It yields the protein CASSPQPGLYNEQFF. This chain joins TRBV19 and TRBJ2-1, with D possibly TRBD2 on 6 matching bases. Trimming pared 5 bases from V and 3 bases from J, leaving 14 bases between. The CDR3 contains 15 residues. CDR1 LNHDA and CDR2 SQIVND come from the germline V gene (reference sequence).

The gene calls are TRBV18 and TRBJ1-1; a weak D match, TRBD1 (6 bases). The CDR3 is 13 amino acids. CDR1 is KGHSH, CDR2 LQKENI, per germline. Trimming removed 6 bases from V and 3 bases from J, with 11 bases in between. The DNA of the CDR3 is TGTGCCAGCTCCGGGAACAGGGACACTGAAGCTTTCTTT. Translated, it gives CASSGNRDTEAFF.

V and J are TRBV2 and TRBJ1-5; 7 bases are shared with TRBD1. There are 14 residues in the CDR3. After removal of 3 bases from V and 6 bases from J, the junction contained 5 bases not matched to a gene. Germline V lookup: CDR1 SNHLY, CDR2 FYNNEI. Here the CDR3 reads CASSETGPIQPQHF. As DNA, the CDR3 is TGTGCCAGCAGTGAGACAGGGCCTATTCAGCCCCAGCATTTT.

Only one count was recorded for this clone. The CDR3 protein is CASSRQGLQYNEQFF. CDR3 coding DNA: TGCGCCAGCAGCAGGCAGGGACTCCAATACAATGAGCAGTTCTTC. The rearrangement joins TRBV5-1 to TRBJ2-1; D might be TRBD2 (6 bases). The V gene lost 4 bases and the J gene lost 4 bases, with 15 bases spanning the gap. Per the germline V gene, CDR1 is SGHRS and CDR2 is YFSETQ. The CDR3 covers 15 residues.

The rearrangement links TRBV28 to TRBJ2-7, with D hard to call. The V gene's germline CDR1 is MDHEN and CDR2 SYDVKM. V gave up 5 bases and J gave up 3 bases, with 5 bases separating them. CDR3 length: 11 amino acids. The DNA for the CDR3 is TGTGCCAGCAGTGAACACTACGAGCAGTACTTC. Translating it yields CASSEHYEQYF.

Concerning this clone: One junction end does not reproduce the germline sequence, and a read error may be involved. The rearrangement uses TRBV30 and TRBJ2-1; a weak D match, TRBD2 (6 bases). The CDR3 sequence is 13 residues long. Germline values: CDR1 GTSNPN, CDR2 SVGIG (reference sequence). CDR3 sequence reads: CAWSVRGSRPPLF. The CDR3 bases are TGTGCCTGGAGTGTACGGGGGTCCCGTCCCCCCCTCTTC.

The CDR3 DNA is TGCGCCAGCAGTCGAACGGGGGGCGCGGGATCTGGAAACACCATATATTTT. It translates to CASSRTGGAGSGNTIYF. V usage is TRBV4-1 and J usage is TRBJ1-3; D is possibly TRBD1 (6 bases). The length of the CDR3 is 17 residues. The ends were cut back, 6 bases at V and 1 base at J, with 19 bases in the middle. Germline CDR1 and CDR2: MGHRA and YSYEKL.

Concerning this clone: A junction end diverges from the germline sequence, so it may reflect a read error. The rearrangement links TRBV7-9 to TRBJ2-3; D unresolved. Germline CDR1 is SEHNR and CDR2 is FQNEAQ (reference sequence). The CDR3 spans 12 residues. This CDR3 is CSSSFGLDTQYF. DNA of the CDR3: TGTTCCAGCAGCTTTGGGCTAGATACGCAGTATTTT.

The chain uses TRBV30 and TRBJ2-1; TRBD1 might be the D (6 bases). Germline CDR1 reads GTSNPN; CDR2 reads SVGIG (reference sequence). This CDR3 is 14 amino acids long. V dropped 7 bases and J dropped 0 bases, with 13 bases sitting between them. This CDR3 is CASVRGSSYNEQFF. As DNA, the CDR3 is TGTGCCTCTGTCAGGGGTTCCTCCTACAATGAGCAGTTCTTC.

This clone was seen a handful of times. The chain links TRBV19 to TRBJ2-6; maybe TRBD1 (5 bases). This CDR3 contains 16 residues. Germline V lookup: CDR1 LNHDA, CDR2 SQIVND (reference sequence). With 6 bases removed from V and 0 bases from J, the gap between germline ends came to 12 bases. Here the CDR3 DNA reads TGTGCCAGTAGCCTGGGGCCCGGCTCTGGGGCCAACGTCCTGACTTTC. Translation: CASSLGPGSGANVLTF.

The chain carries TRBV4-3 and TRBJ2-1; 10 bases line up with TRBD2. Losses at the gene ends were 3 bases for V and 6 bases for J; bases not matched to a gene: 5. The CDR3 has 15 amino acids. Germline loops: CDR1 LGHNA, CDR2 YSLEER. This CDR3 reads CASSQTVAGGNEQFF. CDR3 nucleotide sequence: TGCGCCAGCAGCCAGACTGTAGCGGGAGGCAATGAGCAGTTCTTC.

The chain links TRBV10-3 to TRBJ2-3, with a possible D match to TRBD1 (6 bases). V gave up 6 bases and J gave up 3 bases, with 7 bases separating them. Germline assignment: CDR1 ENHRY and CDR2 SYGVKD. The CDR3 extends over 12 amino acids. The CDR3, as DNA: TGTGCCATCAGAAGGGGGACAGATACGCAGTATTTT. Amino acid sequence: CAIRRGTDTQYF.

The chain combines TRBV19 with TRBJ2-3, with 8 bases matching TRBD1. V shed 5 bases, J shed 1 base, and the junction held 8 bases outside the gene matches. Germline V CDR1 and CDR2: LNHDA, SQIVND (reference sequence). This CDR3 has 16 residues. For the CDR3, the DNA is TGTGCCAGTAGTCTTTTAGACAGGGGAGGCACAGATACGCAGTATTTT. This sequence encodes CASSLLDRGGTDTQYF. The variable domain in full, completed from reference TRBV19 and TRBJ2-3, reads DGGITQSPKYLFRKEGQNVTLSCEQNLNHDAMYWYRQDPGQGLRLIYYSQIVNDFQKGDIAEGYSVSREKKESFPLTVTSAQKNPTAFYLCASSLLDRGGTDTQYFGPGTRLTVL.

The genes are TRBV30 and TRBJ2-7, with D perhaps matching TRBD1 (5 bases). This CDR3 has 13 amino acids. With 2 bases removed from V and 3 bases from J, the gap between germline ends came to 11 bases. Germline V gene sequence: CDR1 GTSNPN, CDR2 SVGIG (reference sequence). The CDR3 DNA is TGTGCCTGGAGTAAATTAGGGGTCTACGAGCAGTACTTC. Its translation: CAWSKLGVYEQYF. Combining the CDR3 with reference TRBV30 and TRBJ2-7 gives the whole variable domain SQTIHQWPATLVQPVGSPLSLECTVEGTSNPNLYWYRQAAGRGLQLLFYSVGIGQISSEVPQNLSASRPQDRQFILSSKKLLLSDSGFYLCAWSKLGVYEQYFGPGTRLTVT.

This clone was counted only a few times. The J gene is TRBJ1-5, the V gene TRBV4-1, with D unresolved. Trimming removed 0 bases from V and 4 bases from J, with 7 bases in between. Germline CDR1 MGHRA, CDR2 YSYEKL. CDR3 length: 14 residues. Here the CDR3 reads CASSQEVRNQPQHF. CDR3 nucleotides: TGCGCCAGCAGCCAAGAGGTACGGAATCAGCCCCAGCATTTT.

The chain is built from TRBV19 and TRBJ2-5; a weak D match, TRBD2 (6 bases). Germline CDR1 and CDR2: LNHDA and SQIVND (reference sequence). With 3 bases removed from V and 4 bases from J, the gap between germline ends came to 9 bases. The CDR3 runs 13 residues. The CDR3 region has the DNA TGTGCCAGTAGTATGGAGGGTACAGAGACCCAGTACTTC. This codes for CASSMEGTETQYF.